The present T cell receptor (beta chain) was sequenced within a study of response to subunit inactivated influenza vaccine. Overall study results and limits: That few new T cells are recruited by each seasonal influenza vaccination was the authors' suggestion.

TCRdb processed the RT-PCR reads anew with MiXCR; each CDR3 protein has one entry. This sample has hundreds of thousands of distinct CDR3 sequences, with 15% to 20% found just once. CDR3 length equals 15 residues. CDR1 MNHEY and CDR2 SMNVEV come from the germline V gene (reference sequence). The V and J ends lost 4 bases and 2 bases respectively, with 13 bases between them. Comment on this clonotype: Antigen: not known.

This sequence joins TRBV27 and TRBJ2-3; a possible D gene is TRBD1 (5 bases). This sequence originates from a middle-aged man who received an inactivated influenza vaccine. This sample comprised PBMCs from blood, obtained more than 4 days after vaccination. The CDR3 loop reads CASSSKGMLTDTQYF. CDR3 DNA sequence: TGTGCCAGCAGTTCTAAGGGGATGCTCACAGATACGCAGTATTTT.